Shown below are 31 T cell receptor beta chains from a single sample sequenced in a study of graft-versus-host responses after intestinal transplantation. The data were produced by immunoSEQ multiplex PCR, yet TCRdb's version contains in-frame clones alone and is incomplete. The table shows about 82,000 clones, with around 90% occurring only once. No antigens are known for them. The sequencing used unstimulated CD4+ T cells sorted from spleen or lymph node cells, collected before transplant. The receptors stem from a human donor who was the organ donor for an intestinal transplant.

V is TRBV11-1 and J is TRBJ1-6; 9 positions match TRBD1. Trimming at V came to 8 bases and at J to 12 bases, leaving 8 bases not matched to a gene. CDR3 length equals 13 residues. The germline CDR1 and CDR2 sequences are SGHAT and FQDESV (reference sequence). The CDR3 bases are TGTGCCAGCGGGGGACAGGGTTACGGACCCCTCCACTTT. This encodes CASGGQGYGPLHF.

The chain couples TRBV7-6 to TRBJ1-5; TRBD1 matches 7 bases. This CDR3 has 17 amino acids. V lost 5 bases and J lost 5; bases outside the gene matches: 15. Germline values: CDR1 SGHVS, CDR2 FNYEAQ. CDR3 sequence (DNA): TGTGCCAGCAGCCCGCAGCCGACAGGGCTTGGGGATCAGCCCCAGCATTTT. Its protein product is CASSPQPTGLGDQPQHF.

The CDR3 loop reads CASGPSGRDDTQYF. CDR3 sequence (DNA): TGTGCCAGCGGACCTAGCGGGAGGGATGATACGCAGTATTTT. This sequence joins TRBV6-5 and TRBJ2-3, with 12 bases aligning to TRBD2. The CDR3 consists of 14 residues. CDR1 MNHEY and CDR2 SVGAGI come from the germline V gene. The J segment lost 6 bases and the V segment lost 8 bases, leaving 6 bases of the junction unmatched.

This chain connects TRBV11-3 to TRBJ2-1; possibly TRBD2 for D (5 bases). This CDR3 contains 14 residues. V gave up 5 bases and J gave up 11 bases, with 19 bases separating them. Germline V gene data show CDR1 as SGHNT and CDR2 as YENEEA. The CDR3 bases are TGTGCCAGCAGCCCCCTGGCTAGCAGCCTTCAGCAGTTCTTC. Protein product: CASSPLASSLQQFF.

V is TRBV6-1 and J is TRBJ2-7; perhaps TRBD1 as D (5 bases). The germline V and J ends were trimmed by 8 bases and 7 bases, with 18 bases remaining between them. Germline assignment: CDR1 MNHNS and CDR2 SASEGT. The CDR3 is made up of 13 amino acids. This chain's CDR3 is CASQTENPGEQYF. The CDR3 coding sequence is TGTGCCAGCCAGACAGAGAATCCTGGAGAGCAGTACTTC.

The chain links TRBV5-1 to TRBJ2-2; D is perhaps TRBD1 (5 bases). The germline gives CDR1 SGHRS, CDR2 YFSETQ. The CDR3 loop spans 14 amino acids. Trimming took off 0 bases at V and 7 bases at J, with 10 bases between the two ends. In DNA, the CDR3 is TGCGCCAGCAGCTTGGGTTTCCAGGGCGGGGAGCTGTTTTTT. Its protein product is CASSLGFQGGELFF.

The chain has TRBV5-1 and TRBJ2-7, with TRBD2 identical over 9 bases. The length of the CDR3 is 14 residues. V lost 4 bases, J lost 3 bases, and 5 bases stayed unmatched. Germline CDR1 and CDR2: SGHRS and YFSETQ. Here the CDR3 reads CASSLSGGLYEQYF. Here the CDR3 DNA reads TGCGCCAGCAGCCTAAGCGGGGGGCTCTACGAGCAGTACTTC.

This clone was seen a single time. J is TRBJ1-1 and V is TRBV11-2; D gene unclear. V was cut by 2 bases and J by 7 bases, with 11 bases left in between. The CDR3 has 13 amino acids. Germline values: CDR1 SGHAT, CDR2 FQNNGV. Written as DNA, the CDR3 is TGTGCCAGCAGCTTACGTGAACTGCTTGAAGCTTTCTTT. Translation: CASSLRELLEAFF.

The V and J genes are TRBV19 and TRBJ1-5; D is undetermined. From germline, CDR1 is LNHDA and CDR2 SQIVND (reference sequence). V was clipped by 1 base and J by 0 bases, with 7 bases between them. The CDR3 is made up of 15 amino acids. CDR3 sequence reads: CASSIGQYSNQPQHF. The CDR3 DNA sequence: TGTGCCAGTAGTATAGGACAATATAGCAATCAGCCCCAGCATTTT.

This clone was recorded a few times. The rearrangement uses TRBV6-1 and TRBJ1-2, with D perhaps matching TRBD1 (6 bases). The CDR3 contains 13 residues. Looked up from germline, CDR1 is MNHNS and CDR2 is SASEGT. Between the trimmed V and J ends, which lost 6 bases and 4 bases, there was a span of 12 bases. This CDR3 reads CASRAGVGYGYTF. In DNA form, the CDR3 reads TGTGCCAGCAGGGCAGGGGTAGGCTATGGCTACACCTTC.

This sequence joins TRBV2 and TRBJ1-4; TRBD1 matches 9 bases. The CDR3 has 15 amino acids. Germline V CDR1 and CDR2: SNHLY, FYNNEI. Trimming at V came to 8 bases and at J to 8 bases, leaving 12 bases not matched to a gene. In DNA, the CDR3 is TGTGCCAGCGACAAACCGGGACAGGGAATAGAAAAACTGTTTTTT. Translation: CASDKPGQGIEKLFF.

The rearrangement links TRBV5-1 to TRBJ2-7; 8 positions agree with TRBD2. CDR3 length: 15 amino acids. Germline CDR1 reads SGHRS; CDR2 reads YFSETQ. V trimming: 0 bases; J trimming: 0 bases; junction bases outside the gene matches: 2. CDR3 loop: CASSLDLAGSYEQYF. The CDR3, as DNA: TGCGCCAGCAGCTTGGACCTAGCGGGCTCCTACGAGCAGTACTTC.

The chain carries TRBV5-6 and TRBJ2-1; 10 positions agree with TRBD2. J was trimmed by 4 bases and V by 5 bases; bases with no gene match: 6. The CDR3 is 15 residues long. Germline V gene sequence: CDR1 SGHDT, CDR2 YYEEEE. CDR3 sequence: CASRLAGLIYNEQFF. In nucleotides, the CDR3 is TGTGCCAGCAGACTAGCGGGACTAATTTACAATGAGCAGTTCTTC. Variable domain in full (rest from reference TRBV5-6 and TRBJ2-1): DAGVTQSPTHLIKTRGQQVTLRCSPKSGHDTVSWYQQALGQGPQFIFQYYEEEERQRGNFPDRFSGHQFPNYSSELNVNALLLGDSALYLCASRLAGLIYNEQFFGPGTRLTVL.

This clone was seen once. The chain employs TRBV7-9 and TRBJ2-1, with TRBD2 matching 11 bases. Germline V CDR1 and CDR2: SEHNR, FQNEAQ (reference sequence). The trim removed 1 base at V and 4 bases at J, leaving 3 bases unmatched. This CDR3 has 16 amino acids. This chain's CDR3 is CASSLGSSGGYNEQFF. CDR3 sequence (DNA): TGTGCCAGCAGCTTAGGTTCTAGCGGGGGGTACAATGAGCAGTTCTTC.

The gene calls are TRBV30 and TRBJ1-6; D is unclear. The germline V gene has CDR1 GTSNPN and CDR2 SVGIG (reference sequence). The CDR3 is made up of 14 amino acids. V shed 0 bases and J shed 7 bases, with 10 bases lying between them. The CDR3 nucleotides are TGTGCCTGGAGTGTCGACTTGAAAAATTCACCCCTCCACTTT. This sequence encodes CAWSVDLKNSPLHF.

This chain uses TRBV5-1 with TRBJ2-5; D unresolved. V lost 2 bases and J 2 bases, leaving 7 bases between the germline ends. There are 13 residues in the CDR3. From germline, CDR1 is SGHRS and CDR2 YFSETQ. The CDR3 nucleotides read TGCGCCAGCAGCTTCCACTTGCAAGAGACCCAGTACTTC. This encodes CASSFHLQETQYF.

V and J are TRBV10-3 and TRBJ2-7; maybe TRBD2 (6 bases). The ends were cut back, 8 bases at V and 6 bases at J, with 14 bases in the middle. The V gene's germline CDR1 is ENHRY and CDR2 SYGVKD. CDR3 length: 12 residues. The CDR3 DNA sequence: TGTGCCATCGGGCTAGCGCCAAGCGAGCAGTACTTC. Amino acid sequence: CAIGLAPSEQYF.

J is TRBJ2-4 and V is TRBV28, with TRBD2 identical over 12 bases. Germline V gene lookup returns CDR1 MDHEN and CDR2 SYDVKM. The CDR3 runs 15 residues. With V trimmed by 3 bases and J by 6 bases, 3 bases remained unmatched. The CDR3 coding sequence is TGTGCCAGCAGTTTGGCGGGACTAGCGGGAAACATTCAGTACTTC. Its protein product is CASSLAGLAGNIQYF.

CDR3 amino acids: CASSRAGSGYTF. The CDR3 DNA reads TGTGCCAGCTCACGGGCAGGGTCAGGCTACACCTTC. The chain carries TRBV18 and TRBJ1-2, with D tentatively TRBD1 (5 bases). The CDR3 loop spans 12 amino acids. V gave up 4 bases and J gave up 8 bases, with 11 bases separating them. Germline values: CDR1 KGHSH, CDR2 LQKENI.

The chain links TRBV10-3 to TRBJ1-1; TRBD1 agrees at 9 bases. The CDR3 length is 13 residues. The V gene end was trimmed by 9 bases and the J gene end by 5 bases; junction bases not matched to a gene: 7. The germline V gene has CDR1 ENHRY and CDR2 SYGVKD. The CDR3 region is CAITTGGKTEAFF. The CDR3 DNA sequence: TGTGCCATTACTACAGGGGGCAAAACTGAAGCTTTCTTT.

The V gene is TRBV11-3, the J gene TRBJ1-2; TRBD1 agrees at 8 bases. This CDR3 is 16 amino acids long. Per the germline V gene, CDR1 is SGHNT and CDR2 is YENEEA. Unmatched junction bases numbered 11, after V lost 2 bases and J lost 6 bases. The CDR3 sequence: CASSLTKSGGFNGYTF. The CDR3 region has the DNA TGTGCCAGCAGCTTAACAAAGTCAGGGGGCTTCAATGGCTACACCTTC. Combining the CDR3 with reference TRBV11-3 and TRBJ1-2 gives the whole variable domain EAGVVQSPRYKIIEKKQPVAFWCNPISGHNTLYWYLQNLGQGPELLIRYENEEAVDDSQLPKDRFSAERLKGVDSTLKIQPAELGDSAVYLCASSLTKSGGFNGYTFGSGTRLTVV.

The chain employs TRBV2 and TRBJ1-2; possibly TRBD1 for D (5 bases). Germline-derived CDR1 and CDR2 are SNHLY and FYNNEI. There are 12 residues in the CDR3. The ends were cut back, 6 bases at V and 2 bases at J, with 7 bases in the middle. The DNA of the CDR3 is TGTGCCAGCAGCGGGGGAAACTATGGCTACACCTTC. This sequence encodes CASSGGNYGYTF.

This chain joins TRBV2 and TRBJ2-2; TRBD1 aligns across 9 bases. V gave up 6 bases and J gave up 7 bases; unmatched junction bases: 6. The CDR3 is 14 amino acids. The germline V gene has CDR1 SNHLY and CDR2 FYNNEI. In DNA, the CDR3 is TGTGCCAGCAGCGCCACAGGGGGCGTCGGGGAGCTGTTTTTT. It is translated as CASSATGGVGELFF.

The chain carries TRBV6-1 and TRBJ2-5; 7 bases map to TRBD1. The CDR3 length is 13 residues. The V gene's germline CDR1 is MNHNS and CDR2 SASEGT. J was trimmed by 3 bases and V by 6 bases; bases with no gene match: 4. The CDR3 nucleotides read TGTGCCAGCAGCCCGGGACAGAAAGAGACCCAGTACTTC. Its protein is CASSPGQKETQYF.

The gene calls are TRBV6-5 and TRBJ1-1, with a tentative D call TRBD1 (5 bases). The germline CDR1 and CDR2 sequences are MNHEY and SVGAGI. This CDR3 comprises 15 residues. V shed 0 bases and J shed 1 base, with 9 bases lying between them. The CDR3 is CASSYSLDKNTEAFF. CDR3 nucleotide sequence: TGTGCCAGCAGTTACTCCTTGGACAAGAACACTGAAGCTTTCTTT.

The chain is built from TRBV5-1 and TRBJ2-7; 8 nucleotides line up with TRBD1. There are 15 residues in the CDR3. In germline, CDR1 is SGHRS, CDR2 YFSETQ. V dropped 0 bases and J dropped 2; count of bases not matched to a gene: 4. CDR3 region: CASSLGQGSTYEQYF. CDR3 DNA sequence: TGCGCCAGCAGCTTGGGACAGGGGTCTACCTACGAGCAGTACTTC.

The V and J genes are TRBV5-1 and TRBJ2-3, with TRBD2 as a possible D gene (6 bases). Germline assignment: CDR1 SGHRS and CDR2 YFSETQ. CDR3 size: 13 residues. Trimming cost V 5 bases and J 2 bases, with 9 bases left between them. CDR3 bases: TGCGCCAGCAGGAGCGGGTCCACAGATACGCAGTATTTT. This translates into CASRSGSTDTQYF. Variable domain in full (rest from reference TRBV5-1 and TRBJ2-3): KAGVTQTPRYLIKTRGQQVTLSCSPISGHRSVSWYQQTPGQGLQFLFEYFSETQRNKGNFPGRFSGRQFSNSRSEMNVSTLELGDSALYLCASRSGSTDTQYFGPGTRLTVL.

This chain's CDR3 is CASRFPTGSYEQYF. CDR3 sequence (DNA): TGTGCCAGCAGGTTCCCGACAGGGAGCTACGAGCAGTACTTC. The genes are TRBV28 and TRBJ2-7; 7 positions agree with TRBD1. Germline V gene sequence: CDR1 MDHEN, CDR2 SYDVKM. The length of the CDR3 is 14 residues. V shed 6 bases, J shed 3 bases, and the junction held 8 bases outside the gene matches.

The rearrangement uses TRBV19 and TRBJ2-1, with 8 nucleotides matching TRBD2. The CDR3 sequence is 18 residues long. Trimming at V came to 1 base and at J to 2 bases, leaving 10 bases not matched to a gene. CDR1 and CDR2 from the germline V gene are LNHDA and SQIVND (reference sequence). CDR3 coding DNA: TGTGCCAGTAGTATAGCTCTTGAGTTAGCGGGAACCTACAATGAGCAGTTCTTC. As protein: CASSIALELAGTYNEQFF.

The V call is TRBV7-9, the J call TRBJ1-2, with no clear D. The CDR3 runs 18 residues. V was clipped by 5 bases and J by 0 bases, with 22 bases between them. From germline, CDR1 is SEHNR and CDR2 FQNEAQ (reference sequence). The CDR3 DNA reads as TGTGCCAGCAGCCCCACGTTGGCCACCCATGCAGCTAACTATGGCTACACCTTC. Translating gives CASSPTLATHAANYGYTF.

V usage is TRBV28 and J usage is TRBJ1-1; 12 nucleotides agree with TRBD1. V shed 10 bases, J shed 8 bases, and the junction held 5 bases outside the gene matches. The CDR3 has 12 residues. The germline V gene encodes CDR1 MDHEN and CDR2 SYDVKM. The CDR3 reads CATAGTGGEAFF. For the CDR3, the DNA is TGTGCCACCGCCGGGACAGGGGGCGAAGCTTTCTTT.